The clone carrying this T cell receptor beta chain occurred a few times. The antigen remains undetermined. The CDR3 totals 15 residues. Germline CDR1 reads DFQATT; CDR2 reads SNEGSKA (reference sequence). Germline trimming cut 6 bases from V and 6 bases from J; bases unmatched to any gene: 12. The data were obtained in a study of identical twins. Overall study results and limits: Fewer insertions were carried by abundant cord blood beta clonotypes, but none was seen in memory repertoires. Interpretation of the results relied on cross-sectional statistical analysis and not on following the same donors.

TCRdb reanalysed the 5' RACE reads using MiXCR and keeps one entry per CDR3 protein. The sample includes 750,000 to 950,000 distinct CDR3 sequences, around 12% of them seen just once. This same sample was also part of a study on yellow fever vaccine responses in identical twins.

This chain joins TRBV20-1 and TRBJ2-2, with TRBD1 matching 8 bases. The sequencing input was PBMCs. The receptor comes from a woman aged 18-29 years in good health. CDR3 in amino acids: CSASPAQGAAGELFF. The DNA of the CDR3 is TGCAGTGCCTCTCCTGCTCAGGGGGCCGCCGGGGAGCTGTTTTTT.